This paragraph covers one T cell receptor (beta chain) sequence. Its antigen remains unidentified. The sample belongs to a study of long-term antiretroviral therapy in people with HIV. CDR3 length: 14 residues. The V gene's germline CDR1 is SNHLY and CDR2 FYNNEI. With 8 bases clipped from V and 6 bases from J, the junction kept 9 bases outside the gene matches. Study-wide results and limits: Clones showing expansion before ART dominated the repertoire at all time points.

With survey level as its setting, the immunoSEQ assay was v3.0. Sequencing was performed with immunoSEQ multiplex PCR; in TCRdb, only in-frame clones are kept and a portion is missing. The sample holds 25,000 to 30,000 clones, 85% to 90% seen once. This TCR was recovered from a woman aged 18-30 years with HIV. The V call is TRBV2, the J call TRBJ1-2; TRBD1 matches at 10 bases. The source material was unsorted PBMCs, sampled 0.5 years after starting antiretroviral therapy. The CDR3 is CASRRTGGEDGYTF. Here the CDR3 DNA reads TGTGCCAGCCGGCGGACAGGGGGAGAAGATGGCTACACCTTC.